This T cell receptor (beta chain) was sequenced for a study of blood T cells in healthy people across ages. This clonotype was observed a few times. The CDR3 has 12 amino acids. From germline, CDR1 is MGHRA and CDR2 YSYEKL. Trimming removed 3 bases from V and 6 bases from J, with 9 bases in between. With a J-beta primer mix and a sample-barcoded 5' primer, a second PCR ran about 6 to 11 cycles. TCRdb fed the 5' RACE reads into MiXCR, producing one record per CDR3 protein. The sample lists over 950,000 distinct CDR3 sequences, roughly 50% occurring once. The sequence derives from a woman aged 60-75 years in good health. The V gene is TRBV4-1, the J gene TRBJ2-7; D not certain. Sequencing input: blood. The CDR3 is CASSHISPEQYF. CDR3 DNA sequence: TGCGCCAGCAGCCATATTTCCCCCGAGCAGTACTTC.